One sample yielded the 16 T cell receptor beta chains listed below, sequenced in a study of T cells in Graves' hyperthyroidism and ophthalmopathy. Using RNA transcripts as the source, TCR beta CDR3 regions were amplified. When the TCR CDR3 underwent first-round RT-PCR, the HTBI primer set was used. Each CDR3 protein is one row after TCRdb ran MiXCR on the multiplex PCR reads. The top ten clones hold over 15% of a sample with about 480,000 distinct CDR3 sequences, around an eighth of them seen once. Sequences were obtained from blood. These receptors originate from a woman between 18 and 29 years old with Graves' hyperthyroidism.

This clonotype has only a few counts. The genes are TRBV9 and TRBJ1-3, with a tentative D call TRBD1 (5 bases). The CDR3 covers 15 residues. Trimming shortened V by 4 bases and J by 0 bases, and 11 bases separated the two germline ends. Germline CDR1 reads SGDLS; CDR2 reads YYNGEE. The CDR3 sequence is CASSIGQNSGNTIYF. The CDR3 DNA sequence: TGTGCCAGCAGCATTGGACAAAACTCTGGAAACACCATATATTTT.

This clonotype was counted at least ten times. This chain joins TRBV20-1 and TRBJ2-1, with TRBD2 matching over 7 bases. V lost 2 bases to trimming and J lost 7 bases; unmatched junction nucleotides: 11. Germline CDR1 is DFQATT and CDR2 is SNEGSKA (reference sequence). CDR3 length: 15 amino acids. The CDR3 here is CSARREGGSRNEQFF. CDR3 nucleotides: TGCAGTGCTAGACGGGAAGGCGGGAGTAGGAATGAGCAGTTCTTC.

This clonotype was counted ten times or more. The chain joins TRBV12-3 or TRBV12-4 to TRBJ1-2; 7 bases are shared with TRBD1. CDR3 length equals 14 residues. V was pared by 7 bases and J by 4 bases, with 9 bases of the junction left unmatched. CDR3 loop: CASTSRGTTYGYTF. The CDR3 DNA reads TGTGCCAGCACGTCCAGGGGGACGACCTATGGCTACACCTTC.

In its sample, this clonotype was seen many times. The V gene is TRBV6-1, the J gene TRBJ2-5; D might be TRBD1 (6 bases). The V gene lost 4 bases and the J gene lost 5 bases, with 17 bases spanning the gap. Germline CDR1 is MNHNS and CDR2 is SASEGT. This CDR3 region has 15 residues. The CDR3 loop is CASSAESRGWETQYF. CDR3 sequence (DNA): TGTGCCAGCAGTGCTGAATCCAGGGGTTGGGAGACCCAGTACTTC.

This clonotype was observed at least ten times. The chain has TRBV9 and TRBJ2-1, with 10 bases matching TRBD2. CDR1 is SGDLS, CDR2 YYNGEE, per germline. V shed 0 bases, J shed 8 bases, and the junction held 5 bases outside the gene matches. The CDR3 consists of 15 residues. DNA for the CDR3: TGTGCCAGCAGCGTAGGAAGCGGGAGGGCCGATGAGCAGTTCTTC. Translating gives CASSVGSGRADEQFF.

J is TRBJ2-5 and V is TRBV6-5; possibly TRBD2 for D (5 bases). Per germline, CDR1 MNHEY and CDR2 SVGAGI. V was cut by 2 bases and J by 4 bases, with 8 bases left in between. This CDR3 is 13 amino acids long. The CDR3 loop is CASSYEGGETQYF. The CDR3 bases are TGTGCCAGCAGTTACGAGGGTGGAGAGACCCAGTACTTC.

The chain links TRBV7-2 to TRBJ2-3, with D possibly being TRBD1 or TRBD2 (6 bases each). This CDR3 is 14 amino acids long. CDR1 is SGHTA, CDR2 FQGNSA, per germline. V lost 6 bases and J 5 bases, leaving 15 bases between the germline ends. This CDR3 is CASSTIRGLDTQYF. The DNA of the CDR3 is TGTGCCAGCAGTACGATACGGGGGCTAGATACGCAGTATTTT.

Turning to this clonotype: A much larger clone sits a single nucleotide away, making a read error possible. The chain uses TRBV12-3 or TRBV12-4 and TRBJ2-3, with TRBD2 matching over 13 bases. The CDR3 sequence is 16 residues long. V lost 6 bases and J lost 3; bases outside the gene matches: 6. The CDR3 region is CASSDTLAGGTDTQYF. CDR3 DNA: TGTGCCAGCAGCGACACACTAGCGGGAGGGACAGATACGCAGTATTTT.

At least ten counts were recorded for this clonotype. The gene calls are TRBV30 and TRBJ2-3; D perhaps matches TRBD2 (5 bases). The V and J ends lost 0 bases and 4 bases respectively, with 14 bases between them. The CDR3 loop spans 15 amino acids. Germline V lookup: CDR1 GTSNPN, CDR2 SVGIG (reference sequence). The CDR3 DNA follows: TGTGCCTGGAGTGTTGGGAGCTTGGCGGCAGATACGCAGTATTTT. This translates into CAWSVGSLAADTQYF.

This clonotype was counted at least ten times. As DNA, the CDR3 is TGTGCCAGCAGCTTGACAGATAGCAATCAGCCCCAGCATTTT. Protein product: CASSLTDSNQPQHF. This chain joins TRBV7-9 and TRBJ1-5; D may be TRBD1 (5 bases). The V end lost 3 bases, the J end lost 0 bases, and 6 bases lay between the germline ends. Germline assignment: CDR1 SEHNR and CDR2 FQNEAQ (reference sequence). The CDR3 has 14 residues.

In its sample, this clonotype was seen many times. The chain links TRBV11-3 to TRBJ1-1, with D perhaps TRBD1 (6 bases). V was cut by 6 bases and J by 1 base, with 15 bases left in between. CDR3 length: 15 amino acids. Germline V CDR1 and CDR2: SGHNT, YENEEA. The CDR3 nucleotides are TGTGCCAGCAGTGAACACAGGGTTTCGAACACTGAAGCTTTCTTT. Amino acid sequence: CASSEHRVSNTEAFF. Using reference TRBV11-3 and TRBJ1-1 for the parts outside the CDR3, the full variable domain is EAGVVQSPRYKIIEKKQPVAFWCNPISGHNTLYWYLQNLGQGPELLIRYENEEAVDDSQLPKDRFSAERLKGVDSTLKIQPAELGDSAVYLCASSEHRVSNTEAFFGQGTRLTVV.

This clonotype was observed at least ten times. This sequence joins TRBV19 and TRBJ1-1, with TRBD1 matching 7 bases. CDR3 length equals 14 residues. With 9 bases clipped from V and 0 bases from J, the junction kept 7 bases outside the gene matches. Germline V gives CDR1 LNHDA, CDR2 SQIVND (reference sequence). Here the CDR3 reads CASSPTGLNTEAFF. The CDR3 region has the DNA TGTGCCAGCAGCCCGACAGGGCTGAACACTGAAGCTTTCTTT.

Ten or more counts support this clonotype. The chain has TRBV7-6 and TRBJ1-6, with a possible D match to TRBD1 (6 bases). Germline CDR1 is SGHVS and CDR2 is FNYEAQ. Trimming removed 0 bases at V and 11 bases at J, with 11 bases between. The CDR3 is made up of 14 amino acids. CDR3 nucleotide sequence: TGTGCCAGCAGCTTAGCAGGACAGAGAGCACCCCTCCACTTT. This gives the protein CASSLAGQRAPLHF. The full variable domain, in which reference TRBV7-6 and TRBJ1-6 provide the parts outside the CDR3, is GAGVSQSPRYKVTKRGQDVALRCDPISGHVSLYWYRQALGQGPEFLTYFNYEAQQDKSGLPNDRFSAERPEGSISTLTIQRTEQRDSAMYRCASSLAGQRAPLHFGNGTRLTVT.

This clonotype came up many times. The V gene is TRBV24-1, the J gene TRBJ2-3; 8 positions agree with TRBD2. This CDR3 spans 17 amino acids. Germline CDR1 is KGHDR and CDR2 is SFDVKD. The junction had 13 bases not matched to a gene; V was cut back by 9 bases and J by 0 bases. CDR3 nucleotides: TGTGCCACCGAGGTATCCAGCGGGAGTAGGAGCACAGATACGCAGTATTTT. Translating gives CATEVSSGSRSTDTQYF.

The gene calls are TRBV15 and TRBJ1-4; D possibly corresponds to TRBD1 (5 bases). Germline CDR1 reads LNHNV; CDR2 reads YYDKDF (reference sequence). The CDR3 has 16 amino acids. V lost 5 bases and J lost 1, with 14 bases in between. In nucleotides, the CDR3 is TGTGCCACCAGCGGTGGAAGACAGCGAACTAATGAAAAACTGTTTTTT. Translating it yields CATSGGRQRTNEKLFF.

This clonotype was seen repeatedly, ten times or more. The chain employs TRBV11-2 and TRBJ2-1; the match to TRBD2 covers 13 bases. Germline V lookup: CDR1 SGHAT, CDR2 FQNNGV. The CDR3 extends over 18 amino acids. Trimming at V came to 4 bases and at J to 0 bases, leaving 6 bases not matched to a gene. CDR3 in DNA: TGTGCCAGCAGCTCACCTGGGACTAGCGGGAACTCCTACAATGAGCAGTTCTTC. This encodes CASSSPGTSGNSYNEQFF.